This TCR beta chain was recorded in a study of human T cells and chemical hapten exposure. Study as a whole: Slight differences in pooled library volume were the main source of varying TCR yields across samples. General observations from the study: High-frequency TCRs, those above 1 in 1000, stayed the same after DPC sensitization.

Each cDNA molecule in the library carried unique molecular identifiers. Methods used by the authors: The number of TCRs in each sample had a median of approximately 96,000 and spanned about 20,000 to 700,000. TCRdb reprocessed the RACE reads with MiXCR, giving one entry per CDR3 protein. These V and J calls rely on TCRdb rather than the paper's analysis. The profile shows approximately 33,000 distinct CDR3 sequences, nearly 7.5% of them singletons. The germline V gene encodes CDR1 DFQATT and CDR2 SNEGSKA (reference sequence). The V segment lost 5 bases and the J segment 5 bases; nucleotides outside the gene matches: 14. The CDR3 has 17 amino acids. Time point denoted: healthy volunteer bleed at 2 weeks. Sequencing started from total RNA isolated from unfractionated whole blood. This clonotype was seen more than once but under ten times. Its antigen remains unknown.

The V and J genes are TRBV20-1 and TRBJ2-3; 12 nucleotides line up with TRBD2. The clonotype comes from a human donor in good health. Some clones in this sample may be carry-over from other donors' samples. Sequencing input: whole blood. The CDR3 sequence: CSASGLAGSPQRDTQYF. CDR3 DNA sequence: TGCAGTGCTTCCGGACTAGCGGGGAGCCCCCAGCGAGATACGCAGTATTTT.